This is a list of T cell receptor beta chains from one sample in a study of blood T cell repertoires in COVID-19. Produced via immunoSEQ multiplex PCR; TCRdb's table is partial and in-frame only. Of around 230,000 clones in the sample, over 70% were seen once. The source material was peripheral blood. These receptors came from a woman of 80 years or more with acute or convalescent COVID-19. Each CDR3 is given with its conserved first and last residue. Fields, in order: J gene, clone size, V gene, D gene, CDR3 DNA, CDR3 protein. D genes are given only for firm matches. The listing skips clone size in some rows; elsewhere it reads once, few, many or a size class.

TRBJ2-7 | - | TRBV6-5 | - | TGTGCCAGCAGTTCGGCCCGGGACTTTTCCTACGAGCAGTACTTC | CASSSARDFSYEQYF
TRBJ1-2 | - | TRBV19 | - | TGTGCCAGTACGAGAGTCTGGGGCAACTATGGCTACACCTTC | CASTRVWGNYGYTF
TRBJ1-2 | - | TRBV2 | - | TGTGCCAGCAGTGAAGGGACAGCTTACTATGGCTACACCTTC | CASSEGTAYYGYTF
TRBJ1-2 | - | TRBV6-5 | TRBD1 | TGTGCCAGCAGTTGGGACAGGGGTTATGGCTACACCTTC | CASSWDRGYGYTF
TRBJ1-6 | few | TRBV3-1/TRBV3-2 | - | TGTGCCAGCAGCCAAATCAGTAATTCACCCCTCCACTTT | CASSQISNSPLHF
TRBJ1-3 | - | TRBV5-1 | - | TGCGCCAGCAGCCCTACAGGGCTGGGCGGAAACACCATATATTTT | CASSPTGLGGNTIYF
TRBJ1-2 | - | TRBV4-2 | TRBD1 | TGTGCCAGCAGCCAAGAAGGGGGCGTAGGAGGCTACACCTTC | CASSQEGGVGGYTF
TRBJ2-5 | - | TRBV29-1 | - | TGCAGCGTTGAATCGGGGGTAAAGACCCAGTACTTC | CSVESGVKTQYF
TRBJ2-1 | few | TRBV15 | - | TGTGCCACCAGCAGAGATCGGGTGGAGCAGTTCTTC | CATSRDRVEQFF
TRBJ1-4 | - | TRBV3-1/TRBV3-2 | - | TGTGCCAGCAGCCAAAGGTCAGGGAATGAAAAACTGTTTTTT | CASSQRSGNEKLFF
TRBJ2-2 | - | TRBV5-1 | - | TGCGCCAGCCACAGGGGGGGAGACACCGGGGAGCTGTTTTTT | CASHRGGDTGELFF
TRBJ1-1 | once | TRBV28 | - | TGTGCCAGCAGCCCCGACAGTGAAGCTTTCTTT | CASSPDSEAFF
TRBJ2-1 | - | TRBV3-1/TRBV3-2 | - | TGTGCCAGCAGCCAAGTAGAGGATGAGCAGTTCTTC | CASSQVEDEQFF
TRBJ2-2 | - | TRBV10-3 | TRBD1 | TGTGCCATCAGACCCATCACCGGGACAGGGGAAACCGGGGAGCTGTTTTTT | CAIRPITGTGETGELFF
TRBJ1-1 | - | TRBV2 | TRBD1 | TGTGCCAGTGGGACAGTGAACACTGAAGCTTTCTTT | CASGTVNTEAFF
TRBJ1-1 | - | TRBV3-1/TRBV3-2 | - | TGTGCCAGCAGCCCCACCCCCGCGGGGCGAACTGAAGCTTTCTTT | CASSPTPAGRTEAFF
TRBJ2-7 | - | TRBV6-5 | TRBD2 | TGTGCCAGCACCCCCCCGGGAGGACCCTACGAGCAGTACTTC | CASTPPGGPYEQYF
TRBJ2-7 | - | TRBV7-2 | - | TGTGCCAGCAGCCCAGGGCCCAGCGGGTACACCTACGAGCAGTACTTC | CASSPGPSGYTYEQYF
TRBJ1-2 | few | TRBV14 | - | TGTGCCAGCAGCCAAGATTATAACTATGGCTACACCTTC | CASSQDYNYGYTF
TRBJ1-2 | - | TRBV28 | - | TGTGCCAGCAGTTCCTTAGGGGAGGAGTCGGGCTATGGCTACACCTTC | CASSSLGEESGYGYTF
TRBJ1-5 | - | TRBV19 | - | TGTGCCAGTAGTATATCACAGGGAATATTGCAGCCCCAGCATTTT | CASSISQGILQPQHF
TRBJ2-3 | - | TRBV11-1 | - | TGTGCCAGCAGCCACGTGGAGGATACGCAGTATTTT | CASSHVEDTQYF
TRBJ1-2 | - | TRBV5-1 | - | TGCGCCAGCAGCTTACAGGGTGGAGACTATGGCTACACCTTC | CASSLQGGDYGYTF
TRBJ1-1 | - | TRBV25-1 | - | TGTGCCAGCAGTGAACCCGGCAGGGCGGCAGGCACTGAAGCTTTCTTT | CASSEPGRAAGTEAFF
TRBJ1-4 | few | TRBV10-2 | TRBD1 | TGCGCCAGCAGTATTGGACAGGGAAAACTGTTTTTT | CASSIGQGKLFF
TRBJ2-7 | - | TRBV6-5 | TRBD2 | TGTGCCAGCGCCCCAAGGAGCGGGGGGCCCTACGAGCAGTACTTC | CASAPRSGGPYEQYF
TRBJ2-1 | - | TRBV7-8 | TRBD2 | TGTGCCAGCAGCCGAGGGACTAGCGGGAGAAGGATAGGGGGTGAGCAGTTCTTC | CASSRGTSGRRIGGEQFF
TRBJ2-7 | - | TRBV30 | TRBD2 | TGTGCCTGGAGTGCCGATAGCGGGAGAGGGTACGAGCAGTACTTC | CAWSADSGRGYEQYF
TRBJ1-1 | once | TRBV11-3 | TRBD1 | TGTGCCAGCAGCCCTGGACAGGGAAGTACGGACACTGAAGCTTTCTTT | CASSPGQGSTDTEAFF
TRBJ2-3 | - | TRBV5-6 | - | TGTGCCAGCAGCTTGGCTTCGGGAGCGGCAGATACGCAGTATTTT | CASSLASGAADTQYF
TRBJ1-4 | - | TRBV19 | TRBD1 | TGTGCCAGTAGTTCGGGACAGGCTTCGGGTGGAAAACTGTTTTTT | CASSSGQASGGKLFF
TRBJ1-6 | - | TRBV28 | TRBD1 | TGTGCCAGCAGTCTAGGGACAGGGGGCATCTATAATTCACCCCTCCACTTT | CASSLGTGGIYNSPLHF
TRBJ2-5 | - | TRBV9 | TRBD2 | TGTGCCAGCAGCCTCCCCCGGGGGGGCGTTCGGGAGACCCAGTACTTC | CASSLPRGGVRETQYF
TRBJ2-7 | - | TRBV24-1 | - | TGTGCCACCAGTGATAATCAGGAGGGGGGGTCCTACGAGCAGTACTTC | CATSDNQEGGSYEQYF
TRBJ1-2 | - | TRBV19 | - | TGTGCCAGTAGTACACACCGCGGGAATGGGGACTATGGCTACACCTTC | CASSTHRGNGDYGYTF
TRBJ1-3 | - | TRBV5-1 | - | TGCGCCAGCAAGGGGGGGGCAGGGAACTCTGGAAACACCATATATTTT | CASKGGAGNSGNTIYF
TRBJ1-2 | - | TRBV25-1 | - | TGTGCCAGCAGTGAGTACATGTACAACTATGGCTACACCTTC | CASSEYMYNYGYTF
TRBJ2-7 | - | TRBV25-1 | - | TGTGCCAGCAGTGATCGCGGCCTCTCCTACGAGCAGTACTTC | CASSDRGLSYEQYF
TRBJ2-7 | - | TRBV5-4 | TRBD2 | TGTGCCAGCAGCTTGGGGACTAGCGGGAGACTGTTGCAGTACTTC | CASSLGTSGRLLQYF
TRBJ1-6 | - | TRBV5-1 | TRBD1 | TGCGCCAGCAGACCTACAGGGGGTTGGTCACCCCTCCACTTT | CASRPTGGWSPLHF
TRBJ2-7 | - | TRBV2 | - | TGTGCCAGCAGTGTGGTGGGCCACGAGCAGTACTTC | CASSVVGHEQYF
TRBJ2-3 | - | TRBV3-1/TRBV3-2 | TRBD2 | TGTGCCAGCAGCCAACCGTTTAGCGGGAGCACAGATACGCAGTATTTT | CASSQPFSGSTDTQYF